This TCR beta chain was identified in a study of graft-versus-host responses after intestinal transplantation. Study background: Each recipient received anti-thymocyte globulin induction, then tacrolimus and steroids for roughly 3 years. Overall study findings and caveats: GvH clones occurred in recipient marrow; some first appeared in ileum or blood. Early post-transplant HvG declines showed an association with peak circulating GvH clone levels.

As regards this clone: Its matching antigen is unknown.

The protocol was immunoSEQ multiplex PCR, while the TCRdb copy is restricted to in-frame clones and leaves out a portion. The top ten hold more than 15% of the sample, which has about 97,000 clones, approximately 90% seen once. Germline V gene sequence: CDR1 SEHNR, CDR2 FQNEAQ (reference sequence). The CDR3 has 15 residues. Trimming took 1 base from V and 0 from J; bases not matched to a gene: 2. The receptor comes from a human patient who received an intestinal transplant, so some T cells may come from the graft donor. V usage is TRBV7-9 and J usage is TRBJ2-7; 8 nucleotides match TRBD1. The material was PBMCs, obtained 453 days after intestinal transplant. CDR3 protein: CASSLGTGSSYEQYF. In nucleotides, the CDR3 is TGTGCCAGCAGCTTAGGGACAGGGAGCTCCTACGAGCAGTACTTC.